The subject of this entry is one T cell receptor beta chain. What it binds is not known. The CDR3 carries no conserved terminal phenylalanine or tryptophan, so it likely arises from a read error. It is unclear where the CDR3 begins or ends on the DNA, so no DNA is shown, and the CDR3 is as TCRdb lists it. The sample comes from a study of graft-versus-host responses after intestinal transplantation. Across the whole study: Anti-thymocyte globulin was used for induction in all recipients, who then took tacrolimus and steroids for approximately 3 years.

This table comes from immunoSEQ multiplex PCR, and its TCRdb copy is limited to in-frame clones, with some not included. The table lists about 90,000 clones, about 94% of them singletons. General study points: After transplant, early declines in HvG clones were associated with peak levels of circulating GvH clones.

The sequence derives from a human donor who was the organ donor for an intestinal transplant. Sequenced material: unstimulated CD4+ T cells sorted from spleen or lymph node cells, taken before transplant.

The CDR3 protein is CASSSTDSLQCY. J is TRBJ2-3 and V is TRBV7-6; TRBD1 is taken as the D call from the table, unchecked against the DNA. The CDR3 sequence runs 12 residues, both termini included. Germline loops: CDR1 SGHVS, CDR2 FNYEAQ.